Below, one TCR beta chain is given with its context. It has no known antigen specificity. No base-level quality is on record; no much larger clone is a single base apart. A distance of 18 bases separates the germline ends of V and J, which lose 6 bases and 4 bases respectively. CDR3 length: 15 amino acids, cysteine to phenylalanine. Solely the CDR3 DNA is kept, with 45 bases framed from the first base. According to the germline V gene, CDR1 reads SNHLY and CDR2 reads FYNNEI. This sample stems from a study of vaccination and CD4 T cells after COVID-19 (dated by TCRdb to 2021 to 2024). Looking at the study overall: The convalescent cohort included six males and four females, with two Hispanic individuals, seven Caucasians, two Asians and one multiracial person. In roughly nine COVID-19 convalescent patients and several infection-naive healthy vaccine recipients, the spike-specific CD4+ TCR repertoire before mRNA vaccination was compared with the repertoire after mRNA vaccination. Each participant got two doses of either the Pfizer-BioNTech BNT162b2 vaccine (n=8) or the Moderna mRNA-1273 vaccine (n=2). Post-vaccine blood samples were obtained a median of about 77 days after the second vaccine dose, with a range of about 13 to 241 days. Post-COVID blood samples from convalescent patients were collected a median of approximately 93 days after diagnosis, with a range of 35 to 161 days. Culture stimuli were overlapping spike peptide pools from SARS-CoV-2 and from the common cold coronaviruses HCoV-NL63, HCoV-OC43 and HCoV-229E. Control cultures used a CEFX viral epitope pool as positive control, an HIV-1 Nef peptide pool as negative control, or no peptide. General study outcomes and caveats: The number of convalescent patients in the study was relatively small, and the study did not examine early timepoints following natural infection. In convalescent patients, a median approximately 89% of post-vaccine SARS-CoV-2-reactive clones were detected only after vaccination, suggesting vaccine-specific priming. An increase in the median number of SARS-CoV-2-reactive clonotypes from some 20 after infection to 38 after vaccination was observed, but the change was not found to be significant. Nearly all vaccine-specific clones in convalescent patients (304 of 307) were mono-reactive for SARS-CoV-2 spike rather than cross-reactive with common cold coronaviruses.

Library prep was done by PCR. At the Johns Hopkins FTIC core, DNA from the cultured CD4+ T cells underwent TCR sequencing with the Oncomine TCR Beta short-read assay. Genomic DNA was extracted from the cultured CD4+ T cells with the QIAamp micro DNA kit. Oncomine TCR Beta libraries from cultured CD4+ T cells were pooled using unique dual indexes and sequenced on an Illumina iSeq 100. The study's processing was this. Non-productive sequences were filtered out, and CDR3s that did not start with C, did not end with F or W, or were shorter than 7 amino acids were discarded. Antigen-specific clonotypes were identified using the MANAFEST web application through comparison of peptide-stimulated wells with reference and other culture wells. To be called positive, a clone needed an FDR below 0.05, an odds ratio above 5, and a productive frequency above 0.1% in at least two of three replicate wells. A clonotype was classed as cross-reactive if the clonotype showed significant expansion both in SARS-CoV-2 spike wells and in at least one common cold coronavirus spike condition. Similarity between CDR3 sequences was evaluated in R version 3.6.1 using Levenshtein distances (stringdist) and unrooted phylogenetic trees (ape). TCRdb reran the public reads through fastp at Q25 and MiXCR, keeping productive beta chains. Rows matching on CDR3 protein sequence are summarized as one entry with the most common DNA and genes. The V and J calls were determined by TCRdb, not by the authors. Across this sample there are tens of thousands of distinct CDR3 sequences, with 40% to 50% seen only once. The top ten clonotypes cover 15% to 20% of the sample.

The treatment or condition tag for this specimen amounts to: roughly 11-day PBMC culture with coronavirus spike peptide pools or control peptides (ViraFEST assay). The ViraFEST assay was used in the study, in which antigen-specific T cells were expanded with peptide pools and expanded clonotypes were subsequently identified by TCR sequencing. The absence of prior SARS-CoV-2 infection in healthy vaccine recipients was confirmed by negative nucleocapsid antibody tests before and after vaccination. Each well held about 2 million PBMCs cultured in IMDM containing approximately 5% human AB serum and about 10 IU/ml IL-2, with about 9.1 ug/ml peptide pools added. Half of the culture medium was replaced with fresh IL-2-containing medium on days 3 and 7. Once the cells had been in culture for less than 12 days, the EasySep CD4+ T cell isolation kit was used to isolate CD4+ T cells by negative selection. Ficoll-Paque Plus gradient centrifugation was used to isolate PBMCs from whole blood, and the isolated PBMCs were then either used fresh or cryopreserved at -140C. Each culture condition was generally run in triplicate wells.

The source of this sequence is a human donor who received a COVID-19 vaccine. The rearranged segments are TRBV2 and TRBJ2-5; TRBD1 is a possible D gene, resting on 5 matching bases. This sample comprised CD4+ T cells from blood, cultured in vitro, obtained before SARS-CoV-2 vaccination. The nucleotide sequence is given as TGTGCCAGCAGCCCTGACAGCGCCGATGGAGAGACCCAGTACTTC. The encoded protein is CASSPDSADGETQYF.